The rows below give T cell receptor beta chains drawn from one sample of a study of blood T cell repertoires in COVID-19. This table comes from immunoSEQ multiplex PCR, and its TCRdb copy is limited to in-frame clones, with some not included. Altogether 150,000 or so clones are present, over 70% being singletons, with the ten largest covering 3% to 3.5%. Material for sequencing was PBMCs or T cells enriched from blood (not recorded which). The receptors derive from a woman aged 60-75 years who had recovered from COVID-19. The CDR3 runs from the conserved cysteine through the conserved F or W. D genes are given only for firm matches. For some rows the clone size is stated as once, few or many, or as a class when expanded; others skip it.

TRBV6-5	.	TRBJ2-2	.	TGTGCCAGCAGTCGTTCGGACACCGGGGAGCTGTTTTTT	CASSRSDTGELFF
TRBV19	.	TRBJ1-3	.	TGTGCCAGTAGGGACGGGAGAGCCGGAAACACCATATATTTT	CASRDGRAGNTIYF
TRBV2	.	TRBJ1-2	TRBD1	TGTGCCAGCGGAGACAGGGCGGCCTATGGCTACACCTTC	CASGDRAAYGYTF
TRBV5-1	.	TRBJ2-5	.	TGCGCCAGCACCCGGAGGGAGTACCAAGAGACCCAGTACTTC	CASTRREYQETQYF
TRBV6-4	.	TRBJ1-6	TRBD1	TGTGCCAGCAGCCGGGACAGTAATAATTCACCCCTCCACTTT	CASSRDSNNSPLHF
TRBV4-2	.	TRBJ2-7	.	TGTGCCAGCAGCCAACAACAGGGCTACGAGCAGTACTTC	CASSQQQGYEQYF
TRBV5-8	few	TRBJ1-4	.	TGTGCCAGCAGCCGCGGCATTAATGAAAAACTGTTTTTT	CASSRGINEKLFF
TRBV12-3/TRBV12-4	.	TRBJ1-1	.	TGTGCCAGCACAGACACAGGCCGGTCTGAAGCTTTCTTT	CASTDTGRSEAFF
TRBV2	.	TRBJ1-1	.	TGTGCCAGCAGTGATTGGACAGCACTGAACACTGAAGCTTTCTTT	CASSDWTALNTEAFF
TRBV4-1	.	TRBJ2-5	.	TGCGCCAGCAGCCAAGTCGTTGCGGGCCAAGAGACCCAGTACTTC	CASSQVVAGQETQYF
TRBV18	.	TRBJ2-2	TRBD2	TGTGCCAGCTCACCGCTTCGCCCGGGACTAGCGGGCCCCTCAAGCGGGGAGCTGTTTTTT	CASSPLRPGLAGPSSGELFF
TRBV3-1/TRBV3-2	.	TRBJ1-6	.	TGTGCCAGCAGCCAAGATACTTATTCACCCCTCCACTTT	CASSQDTYSPLHF
TRBV19	few	TRBJ1-2	.	TGTGCCAGTATTCTATCTACACGCGGGAGGTATGGCTACACCTTC	CASILSTRGRYGYTF
TRBV12-3/TRBV12-4	.	TRBJ2-1	.	TGTGCCAGCAGTGCGCTTGGTCAGCAGTTCTTC	CASSALGQQFF
TRBV7-9	.	TRBJ1-2	.	TGTGCCAGCAGCTTAGCATCAGGTTTCCCCTATGGCTACACCTTC	CASSLASGFPYGYTF
TRBV21-1	.	TRBJ2-7	.	TGTGCCAGCAGCAAAGAGGTCTCGGGTTCAGGGAGGGAGCAGTACTTC	CASSKEVSGSGREQYF
TRBV15	.	TRBJ2-3	TRBD2	TGTGCCACCAGCAGAGTCCGGGGGGTCACAGATACGCAGTATTTT	CATSRVRGVTDTQYF
TRBV5-5	.	TRBJ2-7	.	TGTGCCAGCAGCAGTTCTCTCGGGGGATACGAGCAGTACTTC	CASSSSLGGYEQYF
TRBV12-3/TRBV12-4	.	TRBJ1-5	.	TGTGCCAGCAGTCCCCCTGAGCAGCCCCAGCATTTT	CASSPPEQPQHF
TRBV7-9	.	TRBJ2-7	.	TGTGCCAGCAGCTTAGCCGGGACACCGACCTACGAGCAGTACTTC	CASSLAGTPTYEQYF
TRBV21-1	.	TRBJ1-1	.	TGTGCCAGCACCAGGACAGGCCGCTATGAAGCTTTCTTT	CASTRTGRYEAFF
TRBV6-5	.	TRBJ1-5	.	TGTGCCAGCAGTTACTCGAGTACTCGTCAGCCCCAGCATTTT	CASSYSSTRQPQHF
TRBV11-2	once	TRBJ2-5	TRBD2	TGTGCCAGCAGCTTAGAACCAGGGACTACAGAGACCCAGTACTTC	CASSLEPGTTETQYF
TRBV10-2	.	TRBJ1-6	.	TGCGCCAGCAGGAGCGGTTATTCACCCCTCCACTTT	CASRSGYSPLHF
TRBV10-3	.	TRBJ1-1	.	TGTGCCATCAGTGAGTCTACAGGGAGGAACACTGAAGCTTTCTTT	CAISESTGRNTEAFF
TRBV6-5	.	TRBJ1-6	.	TGTGCCAGCAGTTACACATATGACTCCTATAATTCACCCCTCCACTTT	CASSYTYDSYNSPLHF
TRBV7-2	.	TRBJ1-6	.	TGTGCCAGCAGCCAGACGGAACAGGGACGGTCACCCCTCCACTTT	CASSQTEQGRSPLHF
TRBV7-9	.	TRBJ2-2	TRBD2	TGTGCCAGCCGACGTACGGGGGGACTGAACACCGGGGAGCTGTTTTTT	CASRRTGGLNTGELFF
TRBV6-6	.	TRBJ2-2	.	TGTGCCAGCAGTTACACGGCGAACACCGGGGAGCTGTTTTTT	CASSYTANTGELFF
TRBV5-4	.	TRBJ1-4	.	TGTGCCAGCAGCCGGGAGGGGGGGAATGAAAAACTGTTTTTT	CASSREGGNEKLFF
TRBV4-1	once	TRBJ2-7	.	TGCGCCAGCAGCCAAGTCGCACTAGAATACGAGCAGTACTTC	CASSQVALEYEQYF
TRBV6-6	.	TRBJ1-6	TRBD1	TGTGCCAGCAGTTCCAGGGACAGGGGTTTTAATTCACCCCTCCACTTT	CASSSRDRGFNSPLHF
TRBV25-1	.	TRBJ1-1	TRBD1	TGTGCCAGCAGTGCTCAGGGGGTAGAGAACACTGAAGCTTTCTTT	CASSAQGVENTEAFF
TRBV2	.	TRBJ2-3	.	TGTGCCAGCAGATCTAATCGGGGGTCCACAGATACGCAGTATTTT	CASRSNRGSTDTQYF
TRBV18	few	TRBJ2-7	TRBD1	TGTGCCAGCTCACTGACAGGGGGGGACTACGAGCAGTACTTC	CASSLTGGDYEQYF
TRBV6-5	few	TRBJ2-1	.	TGTGCCAGCAGTTACAAGGAGGGGGCGCGCGAGCAGTTCTTC	CASSYKEGAREQFF
TRBV25-1	.	TRBJ1-3	.	TGTGCCAGCAGTGAACCGACAGCGATCTCTGGAAACACCATATATTTT	CASSEPTAISGNTIYF
TRBV2	.	TRBJ2-7	.	TGTGCCACCAAGGGGATCGAGCAGTACTTC	CATKGIEQYF
TRBV4-1	once	TRBJ2-1	TRBD1	TGCGCCAGCAGCCTTAACAGGGGGCCCTACAATGAGCAGTTCTTC	CASSLNRGPYNEQFF
TRBV5-1	.	TRBJ2-5	TRBD1	TGCGCCAGCGGAAGAGGGACAGTTCAAGAGACCCAGTACTTC	CASGRGTVQETQYF
TRBV27	.	TRBJ2-5	.	TGTGCCAGCAGCTCAGGGTGGCAGGGAATCCAAGAGACCCAGTACTTC	CASSSGWQGIQETQYF
TRBV7-2	few	TRBJ2-7	.	TGTGCCAGCAGCTTATCCGCGGCCTCCTACGAGCAGTACTTC	CASSLSAASYEQYF
TRBV20-1	.	TRBJ1-5	.	TGCAGTGCTAGAGGCCGGGAGGGCCAGCATTTT	CSARGREGQHF
TRBV5-5	.	TRBJ1-3	.	TGTGCCAGCAGTTACGACAGGTGGAGAGGAAACACCATATATTTT	CASSYDRWRGNTIYF
TRBV6-6	.	TRBJ2-5	TRBD2	TGTGCCACTCGGGAGGCGATGTACCAAGAGACCCAGTACTTC	CATREAMYQETQYF
TRBV5-1	.	TRBJ2-5	.	TGCGCCAGCAGTCTCTCGAGTTTCGAGACCCAGTACTTC	CASSLSSFETQYF
TRBV18	.	TRBJ2-3	.	TGTGCCAGCTCACCTACAATACAGGCAGATACGCAGTATTTT	CASSPTIQADTQYF
TRBV4-1	.	TRBJ2-5	TRBD2	TGCGCCAGCAGCCACGGACTAGAGGCAGAGACCCAGTACTTC	CASSHGLEAETQYF
TRBV24-1	.	TRBJ2-1	TRBD2	TGTGCCACCAGTGACGCACTAGCGGGGGGACACAATGAGCAGTTCTTC	CATSDALAGGHNEQFF
TRBV15	.	TRBJ2-1	TRBD1	TGTGCCACCAGCAGAGAAAAGCCGGGACAGGGCTACAATGAGCAGTTCTTC	CATSREKPGQGYNEQFF
TRBV11-3	.	TRBJ2-5	TRBD2	TGTGCCAGCAGCATGACTAGCGGGGGGGCCTGGGAGACCCAGTACTTC	CASSMTSGGAWETQYF
TRBV19	.	TRBJ2-1	.	TGTGCCAGTAGCACCATGCTTTTCCTAGACTACAATGAGCAGTTCTTC	CASSTMLFLDYNEQFF
TRBV18	.	TRBJ2-7	TRBD1	TGTGCCAGCTCACAGACTACAGGGGGACCCTACGAGCAGTACTTC	CASSQTTGGPYEQYF
TRBV11-2	.	TRBJ1-1	TRBD1	TGTGCCAGCAGCTCCGGACAGGGCACTGAAGCTTTCTTT	CASSSGQGTEAFF
TRBV7-8	.	TRBJ1-1	.	TGTGCCAGCAGTTTTAAGAGCTCGGGGGCTGAAGCTTTCTTT	CASSFKSSGAEAFF
TRBV6-5	.	TRBJ2-5	TRBD1	TGTGCCAGCAGCGATAGGGGGCTAGAGGAGACCCAGTACTTC	CASSDRGLEETQYF
TRBV18	.	TRBJ1-1	TRBD1	TGTGCCAGCTCACGAGACAGGGATATGACTGAAGCTTTCTTT	CASSRDRDMTEAFF
TRBV19	.	TRBJ1-1	TRBD1	TGTGCCAGTAGTACCTTCGGGACAGGGGGCACTGAAGCTTTCTTT	CASSTFGTGGTEAFF
TRBV5-1	.	TRBJ2-2	TRBD2	TGCGCCAGCAGCATTAGCGGGGGGGCCGGTACCGGGGAGCTGTTTTTT	CASSISGGAGTGELFF